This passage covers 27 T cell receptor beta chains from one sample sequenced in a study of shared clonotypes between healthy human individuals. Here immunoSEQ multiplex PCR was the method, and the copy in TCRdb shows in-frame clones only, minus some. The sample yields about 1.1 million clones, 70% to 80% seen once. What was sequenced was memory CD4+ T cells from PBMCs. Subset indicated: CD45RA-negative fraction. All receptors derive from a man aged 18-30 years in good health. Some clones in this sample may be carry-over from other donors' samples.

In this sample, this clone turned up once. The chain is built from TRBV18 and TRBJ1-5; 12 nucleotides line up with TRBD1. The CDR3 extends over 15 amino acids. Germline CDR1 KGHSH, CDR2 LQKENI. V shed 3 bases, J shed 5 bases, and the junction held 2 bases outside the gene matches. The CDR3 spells CASSPGQGAHQPQHF. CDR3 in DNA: TGTGCCAGCTCACCGGGACAGGGGGCCCATCAGCCCCAGCATTTT.

CDR3 bases: TGCGCCAGCGGGAACGGGGACGCATCCTACGAGCAGTACTTC. Protein product: CASGNGDASYEQYF. The chain uses TRBV5-1 and TRBJ2-7, with D perhaps assigned TRBD1 or TRBD2 (5 bases each). Germline V gene data show CDR1 as SGHRS and CDR2 as YFSETQ. The length of the CDR3 is 14 residues. V shed 7 bases and J shed 1 base, with 15 bases lying between them.

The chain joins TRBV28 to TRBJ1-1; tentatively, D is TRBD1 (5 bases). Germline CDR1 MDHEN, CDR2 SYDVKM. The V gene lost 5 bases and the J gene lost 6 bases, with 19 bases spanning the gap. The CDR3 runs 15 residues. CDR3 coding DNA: TGTGCCAGCAGTCGCGTCGGGGTAAGGGGCTCTGAAGCTTTCTTT. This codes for CASSRVGVRGSEAFF. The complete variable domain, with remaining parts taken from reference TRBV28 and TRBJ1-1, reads DVKVTQSSRYLVKRTGEKVFLECVQDMDHENMFWYRQDPGLGLRLIYFSYDVKMKEKGDIPEGYSVSREKKERFSLILESASTNQTSMYLCASSRVGVRGSEAFFGQGTRLTVV.

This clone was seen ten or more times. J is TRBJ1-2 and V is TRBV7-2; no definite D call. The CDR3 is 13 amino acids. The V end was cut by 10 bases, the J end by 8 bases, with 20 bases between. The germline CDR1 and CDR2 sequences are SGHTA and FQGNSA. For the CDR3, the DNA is TGTGCCATCCGTCTGGGTGGGCCCGCGGGCTACACCTTC. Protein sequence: CAIRLGGPAGYTF.

CDR3 protein: CAIRNQETQYF. CDR3 sequence (DNA): TGTGCCATCCGGAACCAAGAGACCCAGTACTTC. V is TRBV10-3 and J is TRBJ2-5; D ambiguous. The CDR3 has 11 residues. Germline V gives CDR1 ENHRY, CDR2 SYGVKD. Trimming took 8 bases from V and 0 from J, leaving 4 bases between them.

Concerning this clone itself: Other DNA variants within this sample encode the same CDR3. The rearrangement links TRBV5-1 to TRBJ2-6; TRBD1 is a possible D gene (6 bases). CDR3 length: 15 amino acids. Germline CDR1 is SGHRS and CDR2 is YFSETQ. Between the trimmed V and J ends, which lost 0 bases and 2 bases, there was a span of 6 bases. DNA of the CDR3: TGCGCCAGCAGCTTGGGGGGGCCTGGGGCCAACGTCCTGACTTTC. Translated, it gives CASSLGGPGANVLTF.

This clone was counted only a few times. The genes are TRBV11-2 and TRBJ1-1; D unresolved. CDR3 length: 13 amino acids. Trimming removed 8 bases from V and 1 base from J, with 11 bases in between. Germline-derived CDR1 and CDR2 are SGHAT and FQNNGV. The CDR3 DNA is TGTGCCAGCGGATTTCAGGCGAACACTGAAGCTTTCTTT. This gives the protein CASGFQANTEAFF.

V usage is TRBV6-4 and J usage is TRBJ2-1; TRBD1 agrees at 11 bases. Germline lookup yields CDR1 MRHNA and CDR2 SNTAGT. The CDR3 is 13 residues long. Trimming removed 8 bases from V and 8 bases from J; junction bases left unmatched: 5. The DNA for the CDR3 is TGTGCCAGCGGATGGACAGGGGGCGATGAGCAGTTCTTC. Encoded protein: CASGWTGGDEQFF.

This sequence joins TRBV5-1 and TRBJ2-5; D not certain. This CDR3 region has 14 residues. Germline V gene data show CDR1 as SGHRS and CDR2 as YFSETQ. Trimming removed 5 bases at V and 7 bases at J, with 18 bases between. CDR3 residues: CASRLRTDPGTQYF. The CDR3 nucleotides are TGCGCCAGCAGGCTAAGGACGGATCCGGGGACCCAGTACTTC.

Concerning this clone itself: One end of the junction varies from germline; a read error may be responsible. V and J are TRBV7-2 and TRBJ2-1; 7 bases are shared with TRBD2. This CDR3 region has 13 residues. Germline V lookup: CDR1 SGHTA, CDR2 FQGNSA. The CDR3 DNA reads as TGTGCCAGCAGCCCCCGGACTAGTGGGAAATTGGTCTTC. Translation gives CASSPRTSGKLVF.

CDR3 sequence reads: CASSPRPNSYEQYF. In DNA, the CDR3 is TGTGCCAGCAGCCCCCGGCCCAACTCCTACGAGCAGTACTTC. The gene calls are TRBV7-3 and TRBJ2-7; D unclear. The germline V gene encodes CDR1 SGHTA and CDR2 FQGTGA. The CDR3 length is 14 residues. V lost 5 bases to trimming and J lost 0 bases, with 11 bases between them.

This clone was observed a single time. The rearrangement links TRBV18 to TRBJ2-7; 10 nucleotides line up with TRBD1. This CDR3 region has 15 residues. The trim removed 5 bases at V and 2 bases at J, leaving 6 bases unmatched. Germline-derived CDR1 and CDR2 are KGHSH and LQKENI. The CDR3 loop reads CASSEGQGLTYEQYF. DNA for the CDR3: TGTGCCAGCTCAGAGGGACAGGGGCTAACCTACGAGCAGTACTTC. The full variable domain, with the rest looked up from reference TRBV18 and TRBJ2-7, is NAGVMQNPRHLVRRRGQEARLRCSPMKGHSHVYWYRQLPEEGLKFMVYLQKENIIDESGMPKERFSAEFPKEGPSILRIQQVVRGDSAAYFCASSEGQGLTYEQYFGPGTRLTVT.

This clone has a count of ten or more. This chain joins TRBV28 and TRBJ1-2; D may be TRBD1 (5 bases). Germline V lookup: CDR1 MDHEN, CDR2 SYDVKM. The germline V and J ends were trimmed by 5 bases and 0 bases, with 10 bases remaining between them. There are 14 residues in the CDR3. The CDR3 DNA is TGTGCCAGCAGTAGCTTGGGGCCTAACTATGGCTACACCTTC. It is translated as CASSSLGPNYGYTF.

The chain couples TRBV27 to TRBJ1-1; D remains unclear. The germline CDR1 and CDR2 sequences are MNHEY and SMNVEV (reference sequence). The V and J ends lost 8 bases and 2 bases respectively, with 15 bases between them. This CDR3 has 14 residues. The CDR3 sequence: CASPLTDGNTEAFF. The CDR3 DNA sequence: TGTGCCAGCCCCCTTACCGACGGCAACACTGAAGCTTTCTTT.

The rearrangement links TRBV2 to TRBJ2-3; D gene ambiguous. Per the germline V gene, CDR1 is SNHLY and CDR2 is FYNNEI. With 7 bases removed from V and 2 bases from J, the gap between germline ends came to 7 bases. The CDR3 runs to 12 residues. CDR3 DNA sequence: TGTGCCAGCAAGTGGGACACAGATACGCAGTATTTT. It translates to CASKWDTDTQYF.

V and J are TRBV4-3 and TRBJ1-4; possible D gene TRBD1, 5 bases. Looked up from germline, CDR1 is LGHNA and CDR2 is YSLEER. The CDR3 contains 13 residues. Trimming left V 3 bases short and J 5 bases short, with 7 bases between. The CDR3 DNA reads TGCGCCAGCAGCCACCGGGGGAATGAAAAACTGTTTTTT. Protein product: CASSHRGNEKLFF.

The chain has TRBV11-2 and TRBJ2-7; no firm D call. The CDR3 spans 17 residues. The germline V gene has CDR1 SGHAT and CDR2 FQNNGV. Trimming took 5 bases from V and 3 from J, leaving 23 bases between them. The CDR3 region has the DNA TGTGCCAGCAGCCCCAATCGAAACAGTGCGATAGGCTACGAGCAGTACTTC. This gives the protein CASSPNRNSAIGYEQYF.

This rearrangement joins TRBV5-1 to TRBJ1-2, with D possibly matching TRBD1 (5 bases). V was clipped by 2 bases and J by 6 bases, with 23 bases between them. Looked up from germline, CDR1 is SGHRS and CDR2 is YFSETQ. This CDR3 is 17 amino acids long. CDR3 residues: CASSFGPSGRSMNGYTF. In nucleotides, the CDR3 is TGCGCCAGCAGCTTTGGGCCCTCGGGACGGTCTATGAATGGCTACACCTTC.

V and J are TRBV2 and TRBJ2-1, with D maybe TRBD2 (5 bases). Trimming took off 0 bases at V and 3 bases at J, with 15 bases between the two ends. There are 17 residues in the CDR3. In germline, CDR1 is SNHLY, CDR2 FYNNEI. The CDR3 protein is CASSEAFPRLIYNEQFF. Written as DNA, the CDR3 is TGTGCCAGCAGTGAAGCGTTCCCTAGACTAATCTACAATGAGCAGTTCTTC.

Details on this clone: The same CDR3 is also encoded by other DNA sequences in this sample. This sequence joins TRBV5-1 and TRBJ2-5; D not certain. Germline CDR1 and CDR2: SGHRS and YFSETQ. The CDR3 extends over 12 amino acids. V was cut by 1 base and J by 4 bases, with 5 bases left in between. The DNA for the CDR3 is TGCGCCAGCAGCTTGTATCGAGAGACCCAGTACTTC. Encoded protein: CASSLYRETQYF.

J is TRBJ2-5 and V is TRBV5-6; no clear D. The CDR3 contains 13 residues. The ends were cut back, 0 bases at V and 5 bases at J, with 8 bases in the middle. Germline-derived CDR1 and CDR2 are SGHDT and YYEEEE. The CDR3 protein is CASSLVGSETQYF. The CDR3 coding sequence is TGTGCCAGCAGCTTGGTCGGGTCCGAGACCCAGTACTTC.

DNA for the CDR3: TGCGCCAGCAGCTTGGACGGACTAGCGGGAGACTACGAGCAGTACTTC. Its translation is CASSLDGLAGDYEQYF. The gene calls are TRBV5-1 and TRBJ2-7; 13 positions agree with TRBD2. The V gene's germline CDR1 is SGHRS and CDR2 YFSETQ. After removal of 0 bases from V and 3 bases from J, the junction contained 3 bases not matched to a gene. The length of the CDR3 is 16 residues.

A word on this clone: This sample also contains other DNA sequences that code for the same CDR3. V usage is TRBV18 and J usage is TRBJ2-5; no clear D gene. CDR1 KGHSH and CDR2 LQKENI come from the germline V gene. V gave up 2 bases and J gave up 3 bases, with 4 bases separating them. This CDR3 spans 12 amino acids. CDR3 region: CASSPAEETQYF. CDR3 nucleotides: TGTGCCAGCTCACCAGCTGAAGAGACCCAGTACTTC.

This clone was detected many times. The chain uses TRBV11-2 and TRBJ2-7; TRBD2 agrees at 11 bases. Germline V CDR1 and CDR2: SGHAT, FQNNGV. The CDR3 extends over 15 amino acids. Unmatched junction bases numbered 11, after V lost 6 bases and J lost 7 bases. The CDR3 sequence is CASRPTSGALGEQYF. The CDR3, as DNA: TGTGCCAGCAGACCGACTAGCGGGGCCTTGGGAGAGCAGTACTTC.

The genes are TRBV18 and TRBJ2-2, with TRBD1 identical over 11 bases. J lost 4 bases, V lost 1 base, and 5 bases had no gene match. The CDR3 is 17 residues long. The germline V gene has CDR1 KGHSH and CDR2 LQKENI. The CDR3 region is CASSPRTGGLRTGELFF. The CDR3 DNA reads TGTGCCAGCTCACCACGGACAGGGGGCCTTCGCACCGGGGAGCTGTTTTTT.

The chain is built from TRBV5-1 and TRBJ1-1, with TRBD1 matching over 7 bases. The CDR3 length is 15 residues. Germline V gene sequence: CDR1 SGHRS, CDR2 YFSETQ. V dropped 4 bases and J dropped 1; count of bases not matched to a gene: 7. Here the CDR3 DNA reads TGCGCCAGCAGCCGAGCGACAGGGTGGAACACTGAAGCTTTCTTT. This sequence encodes CASSRATGWNTEAFF.

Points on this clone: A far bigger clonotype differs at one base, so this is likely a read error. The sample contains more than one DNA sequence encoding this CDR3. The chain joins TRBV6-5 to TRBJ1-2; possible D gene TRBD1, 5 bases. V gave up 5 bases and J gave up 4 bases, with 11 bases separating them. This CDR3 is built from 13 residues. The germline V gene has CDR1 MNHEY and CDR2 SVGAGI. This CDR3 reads CASSATVSYGYTF. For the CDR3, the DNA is TGTGCCAGCAGTGCGACAGTTAGCTATGGCTACACCTTC.